A single TCR beta chain is shown here with its context. Its antigen is still unknown. The CDR3 loop spans 13 amino acids. With 2 bases clipped from V and 7 bases from J, the junction kept 3 bases outside the gene matches. Germline CDR1 is MNHEY and CDR2 is SVGEGT. This entry comes from a study of T cell repertoires in cytomegalovirus infection. Overall study: Use of recently identified HLA-C-restricted and well-studied HLA-B-restricted CMV epitopes was part of the study. CMV infection together with matching HLA type was indicated by public TCR beta signatures. General study results and limits: Public TCR beta family frequency separated CMV-and-HLA carriers, including in an independent cohort. HLA-C-restricted, CMV-specific TCR beta clonotypes were dominant ex vivo.

TCRdb re-called the reads through MiXCR, storing one row per CDR3 protein. The sample contains 550,000 to 850,000 distinct CDR3 sequences, approximately 33% of which appear only once. The clonotype was recovered from a human donor in good health (CMV status not recorded). Some clones in this sample may be carry-over from other donors' samples. This chain links TRBV6-2 or TRBV6-3 with TRBJ1-2; 8 nucleotides match TRBD1. This specimen was cultured PBMCs, taken from culture after CMV antigen stimulation. CDR3 region: CASSYPGGFGYTF. The CDR3 nucleotides read TGTGCCAGCAGTTACCCAGGGGGCTTTGGCTACACCTTC.